These 14 T cell receptor beta chains came from one sample sequenced in a study of monozygotic twins with inflammatory bowel disease. Using the 5' RACE reads, TCRdb records one entry per CDR3 protein without DNA. Recorded for this sample: about 140,000 distinct CDR3 sequences. The sequenced sample was blood. The origin of the receptors is a human donor with ulcerative colitis or Crohn's disease, or a healthy co-twin of an affected twin (not recorded which).

The gene calls are TRBV27 and TRBJ1-1. The CDR3 sequence is 18 residues long. The V gene's germline CDR1 is MNHEY and CDR2 SMNVEV (reference sequence). This CDR3 is CASSLLRRTPGVVTEAFF.

The chain carries TRBV6-2 or TRBV6-3 and TRBJ2-7; with no DNA, the TCRdb D assignment of TRBD1 cannot be verified. Germline V CDR1 and CDR2: MNHEY, SVGEGT. The CDR3 covers 15 residues. This CDR3 is CASSLPRDRGYEQYF.

The rearrangement links TRBV30 to TRBJ1-2. The CDR3 is 14 residues long. Per germline, CDR1 GTSNPN and CDR2 SVGIG (reference sequence). The CDR3 region is CAWSITRTNYGYTF.

The CDR3 region is CASSLAYAESNQPQHF. This chain uses TRBV7-2 with TRBJ1-5. This CDR3 contains 16 residues. Germline V gives CDR1 SGHTA, CDR2 FQGNSA.

The V and J genes are TRBV7-2 and TRBJ2-7; the TRBD2 assignment by TCRdb is unverifiable without DNA. Germline V lookup: CDR1 SGHTA, CDR2 FQGNSA. The CDR3 is made up of 14 amino acids. CDR3 region: CASSLEPSGYEQYF.

This rearrangement joins TRBV20-1 to TRBJ2-3. Germline CDR1 is DFQATT and CDR2 is SNEGSKA (reference sequence). The CDR3 loop spans 13 amino acids. This CDR3 is CSATAPGTDTQYF.

CDR3 amino acids: CASSLYSQGNQPQHF. V usage is TRBV11-2 and J usage is TRBJ1-5; the D call from TCRdb, TRBD1, cannot be confirmed without DNA. The CDR3 runs to 15 residues. Germline V gives CDR1 SGHAT, CDR2 FQNNGV.

This chain uses TRBV24-1 with TRBJ2-2; TCRdb indicates TRBD1, and absent DNA this call remains unverified. The CDR3 has 16 residues. Germline V gives CDR1 KGHDR, CDR2 SFDVKD. CDR3 in amino acids: CATSDTGTGLTGELFF.

The chain joins TRBV5-1 to TRBJ1-2. CDR1 and CDR2 from the germline V gene are SGHRS and YFSETQ. CDR3 length equals 13 residues. CDR3 region: CASSLAGGRGYTF.

The V gene is TRBV6-1, the J gene TRBJ1-1; without DNA, the TCRdb call of TRBD1 cannot be checked. Germline-derived CDR1 and CDR2 are MNHNS and SASEGT. This CDR3 region has 14 residues. Here the CDR3 reads CASNPTGKITEAFF.

The chain is built from TRBV11-3 and TRBJ2-1; TCRdb's D call, TRBD2, is unchecked because there is no DNA. The germline gives CDR1 SGHNT, CDR2 YENEEA. The CDR3 extends over 17 amino acids. CDR3 in amino acids: CASSLGVAGGPSREQFF.

The J gene is TRBJ2-2, the V gene TRBV5-5. The CDR3 consists of 11 residues. CDR1 is SGHKS, CDR2 YYEKEE, per germline (reference sequence). CDR3: CATQRSGELFF.

J is TRBJ2-1 and V is TRBV5-1. Germline values: CDR1 SGHRS, CDR2 YFSETQ. CDR3 length equals 18 residues. The CDR3 here is CASSSQPRDRSSYNEQFF.

The chain carries TRBV29-1 and TRBJ2-5; there is no DNA to check the TCRdb D call of TRBD2. Germline values: CDR1 SQVTM, CDR2 ANQGSEA. The CDR3 totals 14 residues. This CDR3 reads CSVWGGLAGETQYF.